This is a list of T cell receptor beta chains from one sample in a study of cytomegalovirus exposure and HLA in healthy donors. The assay was immunoSEQ multiplex PCR, and TCRdb's table has in-frame clones only and misses some. Of 100,000 to 150,000 clones in the sample, approximately 80% are singletons; the top ten hold over 4.5%. Sample: PBMCs. These receptors all stem from a woman in her forties in good health and CMV-seropositive. CDR3s include the opening cysteine and the closing phenylalanine or tryptophan. D genes are given only for firm matches.

D,V,CDR3
NA,TRBV7-2,CASSPWAAANYGYTF
NA,TRBV29-1,CSAPDLDGLPLF
NA,TRBV10-2,CASSAPGTAPRVQYF
TRBD1,TRBV6-5,CASVRSTGDTEAFF
NA,TRBV11-2,CASSLGTVDTQYF
NA,TRBV7-6,CASSLEGRTGGEQYF
NA,TRBV5-1,CASSLGSGAANEKLFF
NA,TRBV6-1,CASSDSGTRLYNEQFF
NA,TRBV20-1,CSAARREEAFF
NA,TRBV7-9,CASGSLNRVLNNEQFF
NA,TRBV5-4,CASSSTDTDTQYF
NA,TRBV5-1,CASTLGWSFYGYTF
NA,TRBV13,CASSLSRASGNTIYF
NA,TRBV9,CASSVVKGEPNTGELFF
NA,TRBV28,CASSSGRVIYGYTF
TRBD2,TRBV5-6,CASSFRTSGSLVRELFF
NA,TRBV27,CASSPRGTNYEQYF
NA,TRBV28,CASSTPQGTTRGYTF
NA,TRBV6-6,CASSPGGGYTF
NA,TRBV11-1,CASSSRYTGELFF
TRBD1,TRBV5-4,CASSQGVDYGYTF
NA,TRBV25-1,CASSGGTRRSFF
NA,TRBV19,CASSTGSRETQYF
TRBD1,TRBV9,CASSPQGATEAFF
TRBD1,TRBV13,CASSSLTGGVDTEAFF
NA,TRBV9,CTSSPLGGAGTEAFF
TRBD1,TRBV2,CASSVPRTGPNTGELFF
TRBD1,TRBV5-1,CASTDRGQAGELFF
NA,TRBV12-5,CASAPSRRAINEQFF
NA,TRBV30,CAWSPSTGQETQYF
NA,TRBV5-6,CASSRTETYEQYF
TRBD1,TRBV7-3,CASSLGQTFTGELFF
NA,TRBV19,CASIRGGNTEAFF
TRBD1,TRBV6-6,CASSLGQGSNEAFF
TRBD1,TRBV5-1,CASRKQGAVNNEQFF
NA,TRBV27,CASSPGYTQYF
TRBD2,TRBV5-6,CASSLLAGGPVPQYF
NA,TRBV5-1,CASSSQDSTDTQYF
TRBD1,TRBV18,CASSPRQGENTEAFF
TRBD2,TRBV6-4,CASSEGAGDSTDTQYF
NA,TRBV5-4,CASSLTQDSSGANVLTF
TRBD2,TRBV27,CASTPTSGGAGEQFF
TRBD2,TRBV5-1,CASRVGGGQITGELFF
TRBD1,TRBV10-3,CAISAGGDTYGYTF
TRBD1,TRBV2,CASIQGVLNTEAFF